This record covers a single T cell receptor beta chain. With 3 bases removed from V and 0 bases from J, the gap between germline ends came to 3 bases. The CDR3 runs to 13 residues. CDR1 is WSHSY and CDR2 is SAAADI in the germline V gene. The data were taken from a study of blood T cell repertoires in COVID-19. Across the whole study: Either two negative PCRs, clearance, or symptom resolution qualified Cohort 3 donors as recovered.

Original handling: Amplifying reference gene primers gave estimates of nucleated cell counts. Sequencing used immunoSEQ multiplex PCR; TCRdb keeps in-frame clones, though not all of them. V and J calls and clone size come straight from that table; D and trimming were deduced from the DNA. The sample records 200,000 to 250,000 clones, about 86% being singletons. The specimen was PBMCs or T cells enriched from blood (not recorded which). This rearrangement joins TRBV10-2 to TRBJ1-5; no definite D call. This receptor was obtained from a woman in her forties or fifties in a cohort exposed to, infected with or recovered from COVID-19 (not recorded which). The CDR3 nucleotides read TGCGCCAGCAGTGACGGTAGCAATCAGCCCCAGCATTTT. Translated, it gives CASSDGSNQPQHF.